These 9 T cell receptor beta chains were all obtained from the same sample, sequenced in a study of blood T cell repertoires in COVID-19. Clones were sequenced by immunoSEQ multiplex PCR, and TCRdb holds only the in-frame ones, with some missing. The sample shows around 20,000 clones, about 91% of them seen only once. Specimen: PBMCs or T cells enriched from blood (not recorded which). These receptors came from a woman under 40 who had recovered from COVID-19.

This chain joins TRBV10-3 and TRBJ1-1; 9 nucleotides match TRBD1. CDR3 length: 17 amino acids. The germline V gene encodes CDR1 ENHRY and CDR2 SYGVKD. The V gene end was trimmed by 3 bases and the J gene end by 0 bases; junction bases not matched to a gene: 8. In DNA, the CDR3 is TGTGCCATCAGTGAAAGACAGGGGGGCTCAATGAACACTGAAGCTTTCTTT. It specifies CAISERQGGSMNTEAFF.

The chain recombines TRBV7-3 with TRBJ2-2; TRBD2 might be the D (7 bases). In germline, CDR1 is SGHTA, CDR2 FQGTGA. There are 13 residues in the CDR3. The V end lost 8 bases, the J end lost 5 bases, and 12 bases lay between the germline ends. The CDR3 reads CASRGAETGELFF. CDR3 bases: TGTGCCAGCCGGGGGGCGGAGACCGGGGAGCTGTTTTTT. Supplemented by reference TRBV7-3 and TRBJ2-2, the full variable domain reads GAGVSQTPSNKVTEKGKYVELRCDPISGHTALYWYRQSLGQGPEFLIYFQGTGAADDSGLPNDRFFAVRPEGSVSTLKIQRTERGDSAVYLCASRGAETGELFFGEGSRLTVL.

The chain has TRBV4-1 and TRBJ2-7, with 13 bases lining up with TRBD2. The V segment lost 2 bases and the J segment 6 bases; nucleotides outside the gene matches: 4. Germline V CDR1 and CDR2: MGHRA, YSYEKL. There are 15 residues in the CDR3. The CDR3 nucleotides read TGCGCCAGCAGCCAACCCGGGACTAGCGGGGTCGAGCAGTACTTC. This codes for CASSQPGTSGVEQYF.

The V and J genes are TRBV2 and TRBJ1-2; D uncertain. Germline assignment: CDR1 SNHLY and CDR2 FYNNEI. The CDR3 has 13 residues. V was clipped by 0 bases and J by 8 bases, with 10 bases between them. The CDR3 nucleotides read TGTGCCAGCAGTGAAGCGCGGCCGGGGGGCTACACCTTC. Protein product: CASSEARPGGYTF.

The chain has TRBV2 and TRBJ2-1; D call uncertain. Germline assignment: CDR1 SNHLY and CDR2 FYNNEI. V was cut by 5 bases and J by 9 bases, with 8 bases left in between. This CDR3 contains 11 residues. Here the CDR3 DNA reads TGTGCCAGCAGTACGTCAGGTGAGCAGTTCTTC. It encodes CASSTSGEQFF.

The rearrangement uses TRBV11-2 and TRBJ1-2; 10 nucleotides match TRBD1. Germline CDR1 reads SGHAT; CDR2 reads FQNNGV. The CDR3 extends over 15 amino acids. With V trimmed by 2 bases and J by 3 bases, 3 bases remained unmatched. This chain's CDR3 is CASSLRTGGDYGYTF. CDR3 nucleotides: TGTGCCAGCAGCTTACGGACAGGGGGGGACTATGGCTACACCTTC.

In nucleotides, the CDR3 is TGTGCCAGCAGCCAAGATGGGGGCAGACTTGGCACAGATACGCAGTATTTT. Translated, it gives CASSQDGGRLGTDTQYF. The chain couples TRBV4-2 to TRBJ2-3; a weak D match, TRBD1 (6 bases). The V and J ends lost 0 bases and 1 base respectively, with 14 bases between them. CDR1 and CDR2 (germline): LGHNA, YNFKEQ. The CDR3 totals 17 residues.

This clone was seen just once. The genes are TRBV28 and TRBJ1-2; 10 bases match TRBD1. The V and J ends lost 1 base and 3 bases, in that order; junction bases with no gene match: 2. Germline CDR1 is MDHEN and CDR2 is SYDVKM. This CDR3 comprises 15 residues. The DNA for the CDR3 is TGTGCCAGCAGTTTATATGGGACAGGGGACTATGGCTACACCTTC. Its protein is CASSLYGTGDYGYTF.

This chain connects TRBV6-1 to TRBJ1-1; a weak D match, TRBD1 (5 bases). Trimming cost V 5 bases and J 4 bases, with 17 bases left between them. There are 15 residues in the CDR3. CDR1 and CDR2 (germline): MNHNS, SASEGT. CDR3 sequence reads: CASSPQGGGITEAFF. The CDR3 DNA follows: TGTGCCAGCAGTCCTCAGGGAGGTGGGATCACTGAAGCTTTCTTT.